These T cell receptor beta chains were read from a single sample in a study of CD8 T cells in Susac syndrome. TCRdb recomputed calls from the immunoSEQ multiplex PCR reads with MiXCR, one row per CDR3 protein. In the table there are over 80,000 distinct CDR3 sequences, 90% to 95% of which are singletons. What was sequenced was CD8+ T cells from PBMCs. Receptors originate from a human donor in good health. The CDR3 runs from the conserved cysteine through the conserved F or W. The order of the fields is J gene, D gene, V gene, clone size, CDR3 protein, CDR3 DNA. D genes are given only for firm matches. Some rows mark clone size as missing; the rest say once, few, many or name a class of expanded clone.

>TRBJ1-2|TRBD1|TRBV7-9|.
CASSLTGTANGYTF
TGTGCCAGCAGCTTAACGGGGACAGCTAATGGCTACACCTTC
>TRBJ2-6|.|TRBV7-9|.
CASRYQGRGANVLTF
TGTGCCAGCAGATATCAGGGTCGAGGGGCCAACGTCCTGACTTTC
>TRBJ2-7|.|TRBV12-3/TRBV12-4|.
CASSTLYEQYF
TGTGCCAGCAGTACCCTCTACGAGCAGTACTTC
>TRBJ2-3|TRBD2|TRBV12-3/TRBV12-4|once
CASTKGTSGTDTQYF
TGTGCCAGCACCAAAGGTACTAGCGGCACAGATACGCAGTATTTT
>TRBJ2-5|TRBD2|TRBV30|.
CAWEIAGEETQYF
TGTGCCTGGGAGATAGCGGGGGAAGAGACCCAGTACTTC
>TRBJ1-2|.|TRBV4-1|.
CASSRRQLDEPYGYTF
TGCGCCAGCAGCCGCCGACAGCTCGACGAACCCTATGGCTACACCTTC
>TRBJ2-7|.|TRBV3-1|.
CASSQDGSYEQYF
TGTGCCAGCAGCCAAGACGGATCCTACGAGCAGTACTTC
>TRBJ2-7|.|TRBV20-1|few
CSARKGRWDYEQYF
TGCAGTGCGCGGAAGGGGAGATGGGACTACGAGCAGTACTTC
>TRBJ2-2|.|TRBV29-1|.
CSVVAVNTGELFF
TGCAGCGTTGTTGCAGTGAACACCGGGGAGCTGTTTTTT
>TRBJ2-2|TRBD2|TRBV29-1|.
CSVEDPLAATGELFF
TGCAGCGTTGAAGACCCCCTAGCGGCCACCGGGGAGCTGTTTTTT
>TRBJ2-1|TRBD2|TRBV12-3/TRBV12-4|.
CASSGTSGGHEQFF
TGTGCCAGCAGCGGGACTAGCGGGGGACATGAGCAGTTCTTC
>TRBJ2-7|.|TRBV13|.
CASSGDTLKQYF
TGTGCCAGCAGCGGAGACACCCTCAAGCAGTACTTC
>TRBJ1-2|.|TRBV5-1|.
CASSLVGQTNYGYTF
TGCGCCAGCAGCTTGGTGGGACAAACAAACTATGGCTACACCTTC
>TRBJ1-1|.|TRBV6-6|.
CASNGDTVEAFF
TGTGCCAGCAACGGGGACACCGTAGAGGCTTTCTTT
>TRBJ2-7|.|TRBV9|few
CASSPPSSYEQYF
TGTGCCAGCAGCCCGCCAAGCTCCTACGAGCAGTACTTC
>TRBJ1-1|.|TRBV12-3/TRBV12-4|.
CASSLDYLVGRSTEAFF
TGTGCCAGCAGTTTAGATTACCTGGTGGGTAGAAGCACTGAAGCTTTCTTT
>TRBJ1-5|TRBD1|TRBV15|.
CATSRVGTANQPQHF
TGTGCCACCAGCAGAGTGGGGACAGCAAATCAGCCCCAGCATTTT
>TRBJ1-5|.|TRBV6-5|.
CASSYTGDSNQPQHF
TGTGCCAGCAGTTACACAGGAGATAGCAATCAGCCCCAGCATTTT
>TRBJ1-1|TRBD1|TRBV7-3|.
CASSEGQGAEAFF
TGTGCCAGCAGCGAAGGACAGGGGGCTGAAGCTTTCTTT
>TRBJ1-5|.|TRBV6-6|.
CASSYSAASNQPQHF
TGTGCCAGCAGTTACTCAGCGGCCAGCAATCAGCCCCAGCATTTT
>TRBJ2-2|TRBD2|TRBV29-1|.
CSGTLAGGTSNTGELFF
TGCAGCGGCACACTAGCGGGGGGAACATCGAACACCGGGGAGCTGTTTTTT
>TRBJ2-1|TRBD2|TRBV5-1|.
CASSLAFGGGANEQFF
TGCGCCAGCAGCTTGGCTTTCGGCGGGGGGGCCAATGAGCAGTTCTTC
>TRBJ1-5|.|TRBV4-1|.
CASSQAEGSHQPQHF
TGCGCCAGCAGCCAAGCGGAAGGGTCCCATCAGCCCCAGCATTTT
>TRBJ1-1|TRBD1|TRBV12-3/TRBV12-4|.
CASWTGWGGTEAFF
TGTGCCAGCTGGACAGGGTGGGGGGGCACTGAAGCTTTCTTT
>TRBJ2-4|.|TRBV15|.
CATGAGPTNIQYF
TGTGCCACCGGGGCAGGGCCCACGAACATTCAGTACTTC
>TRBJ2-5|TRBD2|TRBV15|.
CATSGDPGLAGVETQYF
TGTGCCACCAGCGGCGATCCGGGACTAGCGGGGGTAGAGACCCAGTACTTC
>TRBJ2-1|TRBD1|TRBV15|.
CATSQYHPTGALDNEQFF
TGTGCCACCAGCCAATACCACCCGACAGGGGCTCTTGACAATGAGCAGTTCTTC
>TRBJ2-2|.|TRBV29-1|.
CSVYTVENTGELFF
TGCAGCGTTTACACGGTGGAGAACACCGGGGAGCTGTTTTTT
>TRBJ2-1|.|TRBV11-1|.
CASSQRRRYNEQFF
TGTGCCAGCAGCCAAAGGAGGCGCTACAATGAGCAGTTCTTC
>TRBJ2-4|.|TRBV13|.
CASSLVSQGENIQYF
TGTGCCAGCAGCTTAGTATCCCAGGGAGAAAACATTCAGTACTTC
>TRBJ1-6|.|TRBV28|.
CASSLFRSNNSPLHF
TGTGCCAGCAGTTTATTTAGGTCCAATAATTCACCCCTCCACTTT
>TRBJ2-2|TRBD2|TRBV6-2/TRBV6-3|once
CASSYAASGGSSDTGELFF
TGTGCCAGCAGTTACGCGGCTAGCGGGGGTAGTTCCGACACCGGGGAGCTGTTTTTT
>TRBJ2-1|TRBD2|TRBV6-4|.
CASSDLAGGANEQFF
TGTGCCAGCAGTGATTTAGCGGGGGGTGCCAATGAGCAGTTCTTC
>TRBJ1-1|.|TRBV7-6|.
CASSLGGVTTEAFF
TGTGCCAGCAGCTTAGGAGGGGTGACCACTGAAGCTTTCTTT
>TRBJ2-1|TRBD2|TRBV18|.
CASSPLPAGALPNEQFF
TGTGCCAGCTCACCACTACCAGCGGGGGCCCTACCCAATGAGCAGTTCTTC
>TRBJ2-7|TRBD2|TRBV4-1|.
CASSEAGGYEQYF
TGCGCCAGCAGCGAAGCGGGGGGCTACGAGCAGTACTTC
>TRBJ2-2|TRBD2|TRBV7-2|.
CASSLASSGVDTGELFF
TGTGCCAGCAGCTTAGCGTCTAGCGGGGTTGACACCGGGGAGCTGTTTTTT
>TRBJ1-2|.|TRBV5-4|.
CASSLPTGSPHGYTF
TGTGCCAGCAGCTTACCCACAGGGTCCCCTCATGGCTACACCTTC
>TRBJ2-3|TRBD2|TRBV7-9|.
CASSLDGSGGTDTQYF
TGTGCCAGCAGCTTAGATGGTAGCGGGGGAACAGATACGCAGTATTTT
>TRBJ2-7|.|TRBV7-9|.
CASSFHREVSVDEQYF
TGTGCCAGCAGCTTCCACAGGGAGGTCTCCGTCGACGAGCAGTACTTC
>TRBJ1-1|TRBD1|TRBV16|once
CASSRTGTGGRAFF
TGTGCCAGCAGCCGCACCGGGACAGGGGGCAGAGCTTTCTTT
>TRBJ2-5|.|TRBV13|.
CASSFLRETQYF
TGTGCCAGCAGTTTCCTTCGGGAGACCCAGTACTTC
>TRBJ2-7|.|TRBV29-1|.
CSVEDLETGDYEQYF
TGCAGCGTTGAAGATCTGGAGACGGGGGACTACGAGCAGTACTTC
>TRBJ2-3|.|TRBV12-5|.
CASGPAVGADTQYF
TGTGCTAGTGGTCCTGCTGTCGGGGCAGATACGCAGTATTTT
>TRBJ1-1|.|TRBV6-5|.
CASSYRQAAEAFF
TGTGCCAGCAGTTACCGTCAGGCCGCTGAAGCTTTCTTT
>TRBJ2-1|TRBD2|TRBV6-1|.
CASSAPTGPGGDEQFF
TGTGCCAGCAGTGCTCCGACAGGACCGGGGGGGGATGAGCAGTTCTTC
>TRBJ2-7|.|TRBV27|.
CASSMRDTAVFKQYF
TGTGCCAGCAGTATGCGGGACACAGCGGTTTTCAAGCAGTACTTC
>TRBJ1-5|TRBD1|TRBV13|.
CASSSGQEGNQPQHF
TGTGCCAGCAGCTCGGGACAGGAGGGCAATCAGCCCCAGCATTTT